The subject of this entry is one T cell receptor beta chain. Its specificity is not known. RNA transcripts gave rise to amplified TCR beta CDR3 regions. TCR CDR3 regions were first amplified by RT-PCR with HTBI primers. One entry per CDR3 protein results from TCRdb running MiXCR on the multiplex PCR reads. Of approximately 600,000 distinct CDR3 sequences listed, about 15% were seen once; the top ten hold over 3.5%. The data were obtained in a study of T cells in Graves' hyperthyroidism and ophthalmopathy. This CDR3 is 11 amino acids long. Germline V gives CDR1 SNHLY, CDR2 FYNNEI. Trimming shortened V by 7 bases and J by 9 bases, and 12 bases separated the two germline ends. Study-level results: In the blood, most expanded thyroid clonotypes above 0.001 appeared as well.

The TCR originated in a woman aged 40-49 years with Graves' ophthalmopathy. The chain joins TRBV2 to TRBJ2-5; D not certain. The sequencing input was blood. CDR3 sequence reads: CASTRRSAQYF. CDR3 bases: TGTGCCAGCACCCGAAGGAGTGCCCAGTACTTC.